Below, 26 T cell receptor beta chains from the same sample are listed, as sequenced in a study of early T cells in non-severe SARS-CoV-2 infection. TCRdb reanalysed the 5' RACE reads using MiXCR and keeps one entry per CDR3 protein. The data show about 33,000 distinct CDR3 sequences, 4.7% seen once. The specimen was whole blood. The receptors originated from an adult who was a healthcare worker with PCR-confirmed SARS-CoV-2 infection or an uninfected control (not recorded which).

This clonotype was detected many times. J is TRBJ1-5 and V is TRBV18, with TRBD1 matching over 9 bases. The J segment lost 4 bases and the V segment lost 5 bases, leaving 6 bases of the junction unmatched. CDR3 length: 15 amino acids. In germline, CDR1 is KGHSH, CDR2 LQKENI. CDR3 nucleotides: TGTGCCAGCTCAACGCGGGACAGGGAAAATCAGCCCCAGCATTTT. It encodes CASSTRDRENQPQHF.

This clonotype was found many times. The V and J genes are TRBV5-6 and TRBJ2-1; 10 bases line up with TRBD2. The V segment lost 3 bases and the J segment 0 bases; nucleotides outside the gene matches: 6. CDR1 and CDR2 (germline): SGHDT, YYEEEE. This CDR3 spans 17 amino acids. This chain's CDR3 is CASSSALAGASYNEQFF. The CDR3 DNA reads as TGTGCCAGCAGCTCTGCCCTAGCGGGGGCCTCCTACAATGAGCAGTTCTTC.

There are many counts of this clonotype. The chain combines TRBV7-9 with TRBJ1-5; 10 nucleotides line up with TRBD1. The CDR3 runs to 17 residues. Germline V lookup: CDR1 SEHNR, CDR2 FQNEAQ (reference sequence). Trimming took 5 bases from V and 5 from J; bases not matched to a gene: 12. The CDR3 spells CASSPGGTGVRDQPQHF. DNA of the CDR3: TGTGCCAGCAGCCCAGGGGGGACAGGGGTACGGGATCAGCCCCAGCATTTT.

The sample holds many counts of this clonotype. V usage is TRBV7-2 and J usage is TRBJ2-3; 10 nucleotides match TRBD2. V lost 4 bases, J lost 2 bases, and 6 bases stayed unmatched. Looked up from germline, CDR1 is SGHTA and CDR2 is FQGNSA. CDR3 length equals 16 residues. The CDR3 DNA reads TGTGCCAGCAGCTCTCAGAGCGGGGGGGCCACAGATACGCAGTATTTT. This encodes CASSSQSGGATDTQYF.

This clonotype came up many times. This chain connects TRBV10-3 to TRBJ1-6, with 8 bases that match TRBD1. V trimming: 6 bases; J trimming: 5 bases; junction bases outside the gene matches: 6. Germline CDR1 is ENHRY and CDR2 is SYGVKD. The CDR3 is 15 residues long. The CDR3 DNA reads as TGTGCCATCAGCCCCGGACAGGGAAATAATTCACCCCTCCACTTT. Translated, it gives CAISPGQGNNSPLHF.

This clonotype was picked up a small number of times. CDR3 in amino acids: CASSVLGGGFDEQFF. The CDR3 DNA sequence: TGTGCCAGCAGTGTATTAGGCGGGGGGTTCGATGAGCAGTTCTTC. J is TRBJ2-1 and V is TRBV6-4; 8 bases are shared with TRBD2. The length of the CDR3 is 15 residues. Unmatched junction bases numbered 10, after V lost 4 bases and J lost 8 bases. The V gene's germline CDR1 is MRHNA and CDR2 SNTAGT.

This clonotype was detected only a few times. The chain has TRBV20-1 and TRBJ2-3; 10 nucleotides line up with TRBD2. The trim removed 0 bases at V and 2 bases at J, leaving 5 bases unmatched. This CDR3 is built from 16 residues. The germline gives CDR1 DFQATT, CDR2 SNEGSKA (reference sequence). CDR3 protein: CSAREASGGDTDTQYF. The CDR3 DNA is TGCAGTGCTAGAGAGGCCAGCGGGGGGGACACAGATACGCAGTATTTT.

At least ten counts were recorded for this clonotype. This chain uses TRBV6-6 with TRBJ1-4; 8 bases are a match to TRBD1. This CDR3 region has 13 residues. Germline assignment: CDR1 MNHNY and CDR2 SVGAGI (reference sequence). V was clipped by 7 bases and J by 14 bases; unmatched bases: 12. CDR3 in DNA: TGTGCCAGCACGCAACCCGGGACAGGCAACCTGTTTTTT. The encoded protein is CASTQPGTGNLFF.

This clonotype appeared many times. The chain employs TRBV6-5 and TRBJ1-2, with 10 bases lining up with TRBD1. This CDR3 contains 17 residues. V lost 0 bases, J lost 1 base, and 5 bases stayed unmatched. The germline CDR1 and CDR2 sequences are MNHEY and SVGAGI. The chain's CDR3 is CASSYSTGQGNNYGYTF. The CDR3, as DNA: TGTGCCAGCAGTTACTCGACGGGACAGGGGAATAACTATGGCTACACCTTC.

By share, this clonotype ranks as medium-sized. The chain is built from TRBV4-2 and TRBJ1-2, with TRBD1 as a possible D gene (5 bases). Looked up from germline, CDR1 is LGHNA and CDR2 is YNFKEQ. This CDR3 comprises 12 residues. V was pared by 3 bases and J by 5 bases, with 7 bases between. DNA for the CDR3: TGTGCCAGCAGCCAGGGGGAATATGGCTACACCTTC. This encodes CASSQGEYGYTF.

V usage is TRBV18 and J usage is TRBJ1-3, with D unclear. Trimming shortened V by 3 bases and J by 0 bases, and 15 bases separated the two germline ends. CDR1 KGHSH and CDR2 LQKENI come from the germline V gene. This CDR3 is built from 17 residues. The CDR3 region has the DNA TGTGCCAGCTCACCTATTACCCGCGGGTTCTCTGGAAACACCATATATTTT. Translated, it gives CASSPITRGFSGNTIYF. The full variable domain, completed using reference TRBV18 and TRBJ1-3, is NAGVMQNPRHLVRRRGQEARLRCSPMKGHSHVYWYRQLPEEGLKFMVYLQKENIIDESGMPKERFSAEFPKEGPSILRIQQVVRGDSAAYFCASSPITRGFSGNTIYFGEGSWLTVV.

This clonotype was recorded at least ten times. This rearrangement joins TRBV3-1 to TRBJ1-5, with no clear D. This CDR3 has 12 residues. Deletions cut 1 base from V and 7 bases from J, with 5 bases between. CDR1 is LGHDT and CDR2 is YNNKEL in the germline V gene (reference sequence). CDR3 protein: CASSQVGQPQHF. The CDR3 nucleotides read TGTGCCAGCAGCCAAGTAGGACAGCCCCAGCATTTT.

This clonotype was recorded at least ten times. This sequence joins TRBV9 and TRBJ2-6; 9 bases line up with TRBD1. Trimming at V came to 3 bases and at J to 0 bases, leaving 7 bases not matched to a gene. The CDR3 length is 18 residues. Germline CDR1 is SGDLS and CDR2 is YYNGEE. The CDR3 bases are TGTGCCAGCAGCGCTACGAGACAGGGGGGCTCTGGGGCCAACGTCCTGACTTTC. Its translation: CASSATRQGGSGANVLTF.

This clonotype was observed at least ten times. This sequence joins TRBV29-1 and TRBJ2-7; the D is unclear. The CDR3 runs 12 residues. CDR1 is SQVTM, CDR2 ANQGSEA, per germline. V was trimmed by 4 bases and J by 0 bases, leaving 7 bases between them. The CDR3 region is CSVAQDSYEQYF. CDR3 nucleotides: TGCAGCGTTGCGCAGGACTCCTACGAGCAGTACTTC.

This clonotype has only a few counts. This chain uses TRBV7-6 with TRBJ1-1, with 9 positions matching TRBD1. Germline V gene sequence: CDR1 SGHVS, CDR2 FNYEAQ. J was trimmed by 5 bases and V by 1 base; bases with no gene match: 5. The CDR3 spans 15 residues. The CDR3 DNA reads TGTGCCAGCAGCTTAGAGGGACAGGGAAATACTGAAGCTTTCTTT. This encodes CASSLEGQGNTEAFF.

This clonotype was recorded a few times. The J gene is TRBJ1-1, the V gene TRBV5-4; maybe TRBD1 (6 bases). Trimming cost V 1 base and J 4 bases, with 11 bases left between them. The CDR3 extends over 14 amino acids. Germline CDR1 reads SGHNT; CDR2 reads YYREEE (reference sequence). This chain's CDR3 is CASSLRGATTEAFF. DNA of the CDR3: TGTGCCAGCAGCTTGCGGGGGGCGACCACTGAAGCTTTCTTT.

This clonotype was recorded a few times. The chain joins TRBV4-2 to TRBJ2-6; possibly TRBD1 for D (6 bases). Germline CDR1 reads LGHNA; CDR2 reads YNFKEQ. The CDR3 consists of 16 residues. The V end was cut by 1 base, the J end by 4 bases, with 11 bases between. Written as DNA, the CDR3 is TGTGCCAGCAGCCAAGTGATACAGGGCGGGGCCAACGTCCTGACTTTC. Residues: CASSQVIQGGANVLTF.

The genes are TRBV19 and TRBJ1-1, with D tentatively TRBD1 (6 bases). This CDR3 has 13 amino acids. The germline gives CDR1 LNHDA, CDR2 SQIVND (reference sequence). With 8 bases removed from V and 8 bases from J, the gap between germline ends came to 18 bases. The CDR3 coding sequence is TGTGCCAGTCGGAGCCTCACAGGGACGGAAGCTTTCTTT. It codes for CASRSLTGTEAFF.

By sample share, this clonotype is medium-sized. This rearrangement joins TRBV2 to TRBJ1-1; 9 nucleotides match TRBD1. The CDR3 runs 12 residues. Trimming took 10 bases from V and 7 from J; bases not matched to a gene: 7. The germline gives CDR1 SNHLY, CDR2 FYNNEI. The DNA of the CDR3 is TGTGCCACCGTAACAGGGGGCTATGAAGCTTTCTTT. Translated: CATVTGGYEAFF.

This chain connects TRBV2 to TRBJ2-3; 14 nucleotides line up with TRBD2. CDR3 length equals 15 residues. In germline, CDR1 is SNHLY, CDR2 FYNNEI. Trimming at V came to 8 bases and at J to 8 bases, leaving 9 bases not matched to a gene. CDR3 DNA sequence: TGTGCCAGCGCGGGGACTAGCGGGGGCCCCGGTACGCAGTATTTT. Translated: CASAGTSGGPGTQYF.

This clonotype has ten or more counts. This chain uses TRBV10-2 with TRBJ1-2; 8 bases align to TRBD1. V lost 10 bases to trimming and J lost 8 bases; unmatched junction nucleotides: 12. The germline V gene encodes CDR1 WSHSY and CDR2 SAAADI. This CDR3 has 13 amino acids. The CDR3 DNA is TGCGCCAACCAGAGACAGGGGAATGGAGGCTACACCTTC. It specifies CANQRQGNGGYTF.

The table lists this clonotype with many counts. The V gene is TRBV6-6, the J gene TRBJ2-7; 7 bases are shared with TRBD1. With 6 bases clipped from V and 1 base from J, the junction kept 9 bases outside the gene matches. Germline V gives CDR1 MNHNY, CDR2 SVGAGI (reference sequence). The CDR3 runs to 15 residues. This CDR3 reads CASSSPRGISYEQYF. Written as DNA, the CDR3 is TGTGCCAGCAGCTCGCCCAGGGGGATATCCTACGAGCAGTACTTC.

The chain's CDR3 is CAWSDDRGTDTQYF. The CDR3 DNA follows: TGTGCCTGGAGTGATGACAGGGGGACAGATACGCAGTATTTT. This sequence joins TRBV30 and TRBJ2-3; 9 bases are a match to TRBD1. Germline V gene data show CDR1 as GTSNPN and CDR2 as SVGIG (reference sequence). Unmatched junction bases numbered 2, after V lost 1 base and J lost 3 bases. This CDR3 spans 14 amino acids. The variable domain in full, completed from reference TRBV30 and TRBJ2-3, reads SQTIHQWPATLVQPVGSPLSLECTVEGTSNPNLYWYRQAAGRGLQLLFYSVGIGQISSEVPQNLSASRPQDRQFILSSKKLLLSDSGFYLCAWSDDRGTDTQYFGPGTRLTVL.

At least ten counts were recorded for this clonotype. V usage is TRBV14 and J usage is TRBJ2-6, with 8 bases aligning to TRBD1. After removal of 5 bases from V and 2 bases from J, the junction contained 2 bases not matched to a gene. The CDR3 runs 15 residues. Germline CDR1 SGHDN, CDR2 FVKESK. In DNA form, the CDR3 reads TGTGCCAGCAGCTGGACAGGGACTGGGGCCAACGTCCTGACTTTC. Encoded protein: CASSWTGTGANVLTF.

By proportion, this clonotype is medium-sized (0.01 to 0.1%). The rearrangement links TRBV29-1 to TRBJ2-4; D is perhaps TRBD1 or TRBD2 (5 bases each). The V gene lost 7 bases and the J gene lost 0 bases, with 10 bases spanning the gap. Germline loops: CDR1 SQVTM, CDR2 ANQGSEA. The CDR3 sequence is 13 residues long. The CDR3 reads CSATGTAKNIQYF. The CDR3 nucleotides are TGCAGCGCCACCGGGACAGCCAAAAACATTCAGTACTTC.

This clonotype showed up many times. J is TRBJ1-2 and V is TRBV5-1, with a tentative D call TRBD1 (6 bases). Germline V gene lookup returns CDR1 SGHRS and CDR2 YFSETQ. The CDR3 totals 15 residues. Trimming removed 5 bases from V and 0 bases from J, with 14 bases in between. The CDR3 loop is CASRDVQGANYGYTF. The DNA of the CDR3 is TGCGCCAGCAGAGACGTACAGGGCGCTAACTATGGCTACACCTTC. Looking up the rest from reference TRBV5-1 and TRBJ1-2 gives the full variable domain: KAGVTQTPRYLIKTRGQQVTLSCSPISGHRSVSWYQQTPGQGLQFLFEYFSETQRNKGNFPGRFSGRQFSNSRSEMNVSTLELGDSALYLCASRDVQGANYGYTFGSGTRLTVV.